This T cell receptor (beta chain) was sequenced during a study of control samples from healthy donors and cancer patients. Germline CDR1 reads MNHEY; CDR2 reads SVGEGT. Trimming removed 6 bases at V and 1 base at J, with 20 bases between. This CDR3 spans 17 amino acids. TCRdb's copy holds only in-frame clones and misses some; the assay was immunoSEQ multiplex PCR. The data show about 190,000 clones, approximately 92% seen once. The genes are TRBV6-2 or TRBV6-3 and TRBJ2-3; D is possibly TRBD1 (6 bases). The sequenced material came from blood. The origin of this receptor is a young man in good health. This chain's CDR3 is CASSPHEGEVRTDTQYF. In nucleotides, the CDR3 is TGTGCCAGCAGCCCTCACGAGGGGGAAGTCCGCACAGATACGCAGTATTTT.